One T cell receptor (beta chain) is described in this entry. What it recognizes is unknown. Random hexamers were used to reverse transcribe the RNA input (about 0.5 to 1 ug). MiXCR, applied by TCRdb to the immunoSEQ multiplex PCR reads, yields one record per CDR3 protein. The top ten hold about 0.18% of the sample, which has about 140,000 distinct CDR3 sequences, 95% seen once. This sample was taken from a study of CD8 T cells in Susac syndrome. This CDR3 has 15 amino acids. Trimming left V 5 bases short and J 1 base short, with 12 bases between. Germline V gives CDR1 MNHEY, CDR2 SVGEGT. Study observations and caveats: It was in TEMRA cells and active patients that Susac CD8+ clonal expansion peaked. An acknowledgment was made by the study that its TCR sequencing and HLA analysis involved relatively few individuals.

Sequencing used CD8+ T cells from PBMCs. This rearrangement joins TRBV6-2 or TRBV6-3 to TRBJ2-1; D unresolved. The clonotype was recovered from a human donor with Susac syndrome. CDR3 DNA: TGTGCCAGCAGTCCGACTGAAGCGTCCTACAATGAGCAGTTCTTC. Encoded protein: CASSPTEASYNEQFF.